The clone carrying this T cell receptor (beta chain) was seen a few times. The data derive from a study of blood T cells in healthy people across ages. It was with a sample-barcoded 5' primer and a J-beta primer mix that a second PCR of roughly 7 to 12 cycles was run. TCRdb processed the 5' RACE reads anew with MiXCR; each CDR3 protein has one entry. The sample carries fewer than 1,200,000 distinct CDR3 sequences, approximately 25% recorded once. The CDR3 consists of 14 residues. Trimming cost V 6 bases and J 4 bases, with 12 bases left between them. These data were also reused for a study on T cells of mothers and their children.

The chain uses TRBV12-3 or TRBV12-4 and TRBJ2-2; D is tentatively TRBD1 or TRBD2 (5 bases each). The specimen was blood. This TCR derives from a girl aged 2 to 10 in good health. CDR3 loop: CASSAGTSTGELFF. As DNA, the CDR3 is TGTGCCAGCAGCGCCGGGACCAGCACCGGGGAGCTGTTTTTT.